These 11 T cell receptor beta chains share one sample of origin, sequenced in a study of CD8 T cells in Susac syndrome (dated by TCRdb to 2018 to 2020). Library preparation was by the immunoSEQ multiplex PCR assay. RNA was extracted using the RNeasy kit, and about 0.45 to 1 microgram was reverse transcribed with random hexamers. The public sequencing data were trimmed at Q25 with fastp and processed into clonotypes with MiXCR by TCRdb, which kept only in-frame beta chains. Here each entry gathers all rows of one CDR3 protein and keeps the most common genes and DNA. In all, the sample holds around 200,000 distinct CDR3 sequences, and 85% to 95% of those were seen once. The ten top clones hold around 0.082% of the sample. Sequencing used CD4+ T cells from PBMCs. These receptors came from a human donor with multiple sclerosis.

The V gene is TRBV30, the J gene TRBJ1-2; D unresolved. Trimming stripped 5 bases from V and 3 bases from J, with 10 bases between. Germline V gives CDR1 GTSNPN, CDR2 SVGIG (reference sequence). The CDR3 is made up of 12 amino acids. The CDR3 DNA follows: TGTGCCTGGGGGGAGGACTACTATGGCTACACCTTC. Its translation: CAWGEDYYGYTF.

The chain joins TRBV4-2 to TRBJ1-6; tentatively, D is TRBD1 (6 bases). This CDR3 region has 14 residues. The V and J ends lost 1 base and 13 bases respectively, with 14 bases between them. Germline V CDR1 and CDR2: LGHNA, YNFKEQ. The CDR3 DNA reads TGTGCCAGCAGCCAAGGCAGGGGCGAATTTCCCCTCCACTTT. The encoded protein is CASSQGRGEFPLHF.

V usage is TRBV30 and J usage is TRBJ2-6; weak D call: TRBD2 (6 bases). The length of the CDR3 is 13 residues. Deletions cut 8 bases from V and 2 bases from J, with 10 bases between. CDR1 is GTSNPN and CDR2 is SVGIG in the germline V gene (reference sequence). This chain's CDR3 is CAEGGPGANVLTF. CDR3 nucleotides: TGTGCCGAGGGAGGACCTGGGGCCAACGTCCTGACTTTC.

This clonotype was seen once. The CDR3 nucleotides are TGTGCCACCAGTGGGACAAGCCAAGAGACCCAGTACTTC. Translated: CATSGTSQETQYF. The rearrangement uses TRBV24-1 and TRBJ2-5; the D gene is possibly TRBD1 (5 bases). The length of the CDR3 is 13 residues. The germline V gene encodes CDR1 KGHDR and CDR2 SFDVKD. Trimming took 5 bases from V and 1 from J, leaving 7 bases between them.

The CDR3 DNA follows: TGCAGCGGAAGGGACGGATACGAGCAGTACTTC. Protein sequence: CSGRDGYEQYF. The chain recombines TRBV29-1 with TRBJ2-7; D is possibly TRBD1 or TRBD2 (5 bases each). Germline values: CDR1 SQVTM, CDR2 ANQGSEA. Trimming took off 7 bases at V and 4 bases at J, with 11 bases between the two ends. The CDR3 extends over 11 amino acids.

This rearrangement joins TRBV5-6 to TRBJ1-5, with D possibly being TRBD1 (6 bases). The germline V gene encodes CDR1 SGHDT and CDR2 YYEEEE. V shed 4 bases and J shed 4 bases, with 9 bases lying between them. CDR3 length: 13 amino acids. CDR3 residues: CASSADRNQPQHF. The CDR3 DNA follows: TGTGCCAGCAGCGCCGACAGGAATCAGCCCCAGCATTTT.

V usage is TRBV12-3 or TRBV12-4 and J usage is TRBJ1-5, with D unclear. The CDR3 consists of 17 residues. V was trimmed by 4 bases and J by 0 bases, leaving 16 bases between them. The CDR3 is CASSSGLPRVSNQPQHF. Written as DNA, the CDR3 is TGTGCCAGCAGTTCTGGTCTCCCGAGGGTTAGCAATCAGCCCCAGCATTTT.

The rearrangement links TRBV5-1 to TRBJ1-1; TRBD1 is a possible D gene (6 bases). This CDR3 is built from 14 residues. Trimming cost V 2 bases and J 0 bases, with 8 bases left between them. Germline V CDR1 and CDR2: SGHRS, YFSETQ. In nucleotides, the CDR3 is TGCGCCAGCAGCTTCGACAGGTTGAACACTGAAGCTTTCTTT. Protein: CASSFDRLNTEAFF.

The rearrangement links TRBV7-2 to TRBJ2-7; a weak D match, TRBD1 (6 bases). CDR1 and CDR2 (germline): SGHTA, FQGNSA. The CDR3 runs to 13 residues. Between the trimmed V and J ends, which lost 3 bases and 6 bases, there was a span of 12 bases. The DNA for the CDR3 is TGTGCCAGCAGCTTGACCGGACAGCTCGAGCAGTACGTC. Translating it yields CASSLTGQLEQYV.

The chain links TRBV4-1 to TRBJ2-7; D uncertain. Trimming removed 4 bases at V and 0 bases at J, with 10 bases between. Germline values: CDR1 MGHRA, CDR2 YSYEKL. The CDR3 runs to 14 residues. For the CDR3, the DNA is TGCGCCAGCAGCCTAGGGAAGTACTCCTACGAGCAGTACTTC. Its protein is CASSLGKYSYEQYF.

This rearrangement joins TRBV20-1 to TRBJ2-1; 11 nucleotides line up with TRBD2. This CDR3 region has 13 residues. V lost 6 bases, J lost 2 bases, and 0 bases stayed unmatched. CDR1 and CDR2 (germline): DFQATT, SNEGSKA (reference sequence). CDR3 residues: CSALAGAYNEQFF. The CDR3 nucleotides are TGCAGTGCACTAGCGGGGGCCTACAATGAGCAGTTCTTC.